Described below is a single T cell receptor beta chain sequence and its context. The CDR3 has 16 amino acids. From germline, CDR1 is MNHEY and CDR2 SVGAGI. With 4 bases clipped from V and 7 bases from J, the junction kept 10 bases outside the gene matches. The sample is drawn from a study of cytomegalovirus exposure and HLA in healthy donors. Study-wide context: Earlier sequencing of 150 million to 200 million T cells yielded 100 million to 140 million unique TCR beta sequences.

In the PCR, 60 Vbeta and 13 Jbeta primers were used. Here immunoSEQ multiplex PCR was the method, and the copy in TCRdb shows in-frame clones only, minus some. The profile covers some 150,000 clones, with roughly 76% appearing a single time and about 1.3% taken by the ten largest. This clonotype originated in a female donor in good health and CMV-seronegative. The V gene is TRBV6-5, the J gene TRBJ2-1; 10 positions agree with TRBD1. Sequenced input: PBMCs. DNA of the CDR3: TGTGCCAGCAGTTTCGGCGGGACAGGGGCCCAAAATGAGCAGTTCTTC. Translation gives CASSFGGTGAQNEQFF.